This T cell receptor (beta chain) was documented in a study of Ad26.COV2.S vaccination and SARS-CoV-2 variants. As for the study in general: Into the muscle, Ad26.COV2.S was dosed once or twice, 56 days apart.

Indicated treatment: 15 to 20 received Ad26.COV2.S at low or high dose, single or two shots; roughly five received placebo; per-sample allocation not given. Sample collection was performed on day 63 after the first vaccine or placebo injection. SARS-CoV-2 spike from the Wuhan strain was encoded by the vaccine, an Ad26 vector. Findings and caveats of the study: Recipients of vaccine and of placebo showed similar breadth of their non-spike TCR repertoires. Reported findings describe substantial breadth in spike-specific CD8+ and CD4+ T cell responses following vaccination.

The repertoire was sequenced with immunoSEQ multiplex PCR; TCRdb's copy has only in-frame clones and lacks some. This table holds 350,000 to 450,000 clones, 80% to 90% found once. A note on this clone: The antigen is not known.

V dropped 6 bases and J dropped 0 bases, with 9 bases sitting between them. The CDR3 is 14 residues long. Per germline, CDR1 MGHRA and CDR2 YSYEKL. This specimen consisted of peripheral blood, obtained in a trial of Ad26.COV2.S vaccine versus placebo. V usage is TRBV4-1 and J usage is TRBJ1-5; D is undetermined. The origin of this receptor is a person between 18 and 65 years old who received the Ad26.COV2.S COVID-19 vaccine or a placebo. CDR3 region: CASSHVGSNQPQHF. CDR3 sequence (DNA): TGCGCCAGCAGTCACGTAGGTAGCAATCAGCCCCAGCATTTT.